The clone carrying this T cell receptor beta chain came up once. This specimen comes from a study of blood T cell repertoires in COVID-19. Overall study context: Sample material is recorded as cDNA or gDNA derived from T cells, B-cell-depleted T cells, or PBMCs.

Authors' analysis steps: Estimation of nucleated cell counts was performed using reference gene primer amplification. Clones were read by immunoSEQ multiplex PCR, and TCRdb kept only the in-frame ones, dropping some. D and trimming come from the DNA, and the V and J calls and clone size come from that table. The table includes approximately 80,000 clones, about 90% detected once. The germline V gene encodes CDR1 MDHEN and CDR2 SYDVKM. The ends were cut back, 6 bases at V and 6 bases at J, with 12 bases in the middle. CDR3 length: 12 residues. Specimen: peripheral blood. The rearrangement links TRBV28 to TRBJ2-7; weak D call: TRBD2 (6 bases). The source is a woman in her forties or fifties in a cohort sampled during active COVID-19. CDR3: CASSLLGGEQYF. The CDR3 nucleotides are TGTGCCAGCAGCCTACTGGGGGGCGAGCAGTACTTC.